This T cell receptor beta chain appears in the sequencing data of a study of blood T cell repertoires in COVID-19 (dated by TCRdb to the early 2020s). With respect to the entire study: Samples covering the acute and convalescent phases of COVID-19 were provided by collaborators in the United States, Italy and Spain. HLA class I and class II types, where available, came from metadata supplied by the sample provider rather than from assay-based typing. Deeply sampled blood TCRbeta repertoires from subjects exposed to, actively infected with, or recovered from COVID-19 were included in the dataset. A de-identified subject ID, COVID-19 status, age in years and sex were almost always included in the sample metadata. A freely available public database, intended as a resource for researchers studying the immune response to SARS-CoV-2, is where the repertoires were released. The samples were drawn from two sources: the first 160 participants of the ongoing ImmuneRACE study, and fewer than 1,500 subjects contributed by 6 global collaborators. The prospective study material was composed of cDNA or gDNA derived from T cells, B-cell-depleted T cells, or PBMCs. Broad study findings and their caveats: The amount of clinical and demographic metadata varied by source and participant and was provided uncurated.

Comment on this clone: Its antigen specificity is not known. Base qualities are not provided; no much larger clone lies one nucleotide away.

The immunoSEQ Assay, a bias-controlled multiplex PCR, was used to amplify TCRbeta CDR3 regions from genomic DNA. Turning to the authors' computational methods: Nucleated cell counts per sample were estimated from amplification of reference gene primers within the assay. To quantify the absolute abundance of each unique TCRbeta CDR3 rearrangement, sequence reads were collapsed and filtered. Productive Simpson clonality was computed per sample as the square root of Simpson's diversity index over productive rearrangements. Not all clones reach the TCRdb copy of this immuneACCESS table, which keeps in-frame sequences only. Checked studies attribute under half of the gap to unresolved V genes and leave the rest unexplained. That table is the source of V, J and clone size, and D and trimming were worked out from the DNA. The sample includes around 160,000 clones, with more than 75% observed a single time. Of the sample, roughly 2.3% falls within the top ten clones.

CDR1 SGDLS and CDR2 YYNGEE were looked up in the germline V gene. Between the V and J ends, shortened by 0 bases and 8 bases respectively, the junction contains 12 bases. Reading from cysteine to phenylalanine, the CDR3 counts 14 amino acids. Only CDR3 DNA is held: 42 bases, read in frame from base 1. Each collaborating institution followed its own protocols to collect whole blood in K2EDTA tubes. For TCRbeta analysis, collaborator samples were shipped as frozen whole blood, as isolated PBMCs, or as DNA extracted from either sample type. The receptor chain draws on TRBV9 and TRBJ2-1, with no confident D gene call. What was sequenced was peripheral blood. The receptor was isolated from a young man with acute or convalescent COVID-19. The nucleotide sequence is TGTGCCAGCAGCGTAGCCCCCGCGATGGATGAGCAGTTCTTC. Protein translation: CASSVAPAMDEQFF.